The sequence of this T cell receptor beta chain was determined in a study of blood T cell repertoires in COVID-19. Study context: Acute and convalescent COVID-19 specimens originated in the United States, Italy and Spain. The analysed material was cDNA or gDNA that came from T cells, B-cell-depleted T cells, or PBMCs.

Original processing methods: Nucleated cell counts were estimated from reference gene primer amplification. Assay used: immunoSEQ multiplex PCR; TCRdb lists only in-frame clones, some missing. That table furnishes V, J and clone size, whereas the DNA furnished D and trimming. There are roughly 240,000 clones in the sample; around four fifths occur only once, and roughly 4.5% lies in the top ten. The CDR3 runs 16 residues. Per the germline V gene, CDR1 is WSHSY and CDR2 is SAAADI. The junction had 4 bases not matched to a gene; V was cut back by 3 bases and J by 1 base. The sequenced sample consisted of peripheral blood. The J gene is TRBJ2-4, the V gene TRBV10-2; TRBD2 agrees at 9 bases. The sequence was collected from a man between 60 and 75 years old who had recovered from COVID-19. For the CDR3, the DNA is TGCGCCAGCAGTGATAGGGCGGGAGGGGCCAAAAACATTCAGTACTTC. The encoded protein is CASSDRAGGAKNIQYF.